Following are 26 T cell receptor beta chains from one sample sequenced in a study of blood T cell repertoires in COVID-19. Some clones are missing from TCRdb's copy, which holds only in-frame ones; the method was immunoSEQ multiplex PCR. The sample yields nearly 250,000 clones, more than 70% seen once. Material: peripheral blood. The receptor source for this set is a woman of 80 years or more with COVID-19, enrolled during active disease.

Written as DNA, the CDR3 is TGTGCCAGCAGCCCTCCCGGACAGGGGATCTATGGCTACACCTTC. Protein: CASSPPGQGIYGYTF. This chain uses TRBV3-1 (or the pseudogene TRBV3-2) with TRBJ1-2; 9 nucleotides agree with TRBD1. The CDR3 covers 15 residues. J lost 4 bases, V lost 4 bases, and 7 bases had no gene match. Germline V gene sequence: CDR1 LGHDT, CDR2 YNNKEL (reference sequence).

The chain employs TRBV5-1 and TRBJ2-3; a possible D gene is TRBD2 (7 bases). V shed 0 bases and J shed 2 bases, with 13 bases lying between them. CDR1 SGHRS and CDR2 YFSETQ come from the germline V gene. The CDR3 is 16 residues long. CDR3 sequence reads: CASSLVLGGPTDTQYF. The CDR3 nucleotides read TGCGCCAGCAGCTTGGTTCTCGGGGGGCCCACAGATACGCAGTATTTT.

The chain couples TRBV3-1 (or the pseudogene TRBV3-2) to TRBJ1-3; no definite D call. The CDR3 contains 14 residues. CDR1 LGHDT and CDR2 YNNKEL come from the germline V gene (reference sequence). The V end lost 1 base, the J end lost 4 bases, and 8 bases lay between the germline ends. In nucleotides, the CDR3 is TGTGCCAGCAGCCAAGTGAGGCAAGGAAACACCATATATTTT. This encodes CASSQVRQGNTIYF.

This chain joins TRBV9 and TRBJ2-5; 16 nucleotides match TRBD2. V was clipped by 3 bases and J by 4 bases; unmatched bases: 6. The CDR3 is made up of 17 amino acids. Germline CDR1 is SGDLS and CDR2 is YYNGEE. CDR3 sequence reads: CASSAPGLAGGRETQYF. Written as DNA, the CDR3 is TGTGCCAGCAGCGCCCCGGGACTAGCGGGGGGGCGAGAGACCCAGTACTTC.

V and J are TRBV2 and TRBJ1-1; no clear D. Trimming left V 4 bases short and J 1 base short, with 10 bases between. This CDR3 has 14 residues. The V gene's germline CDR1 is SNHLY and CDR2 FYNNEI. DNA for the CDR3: TGTGCCAGCAGTGCCATCGGAGGGAACACTGAAGCTTTCTTT. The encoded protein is CASSAIGGNTEAFF.

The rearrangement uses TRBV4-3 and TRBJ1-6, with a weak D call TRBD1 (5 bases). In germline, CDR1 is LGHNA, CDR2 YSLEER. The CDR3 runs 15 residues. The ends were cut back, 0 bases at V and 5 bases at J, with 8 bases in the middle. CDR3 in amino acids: CASSQDRDNNSPLHF. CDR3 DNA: TGCGCCAGCAGCCAAGACAGGGATAATAATTCACCCCTCCACTTT.

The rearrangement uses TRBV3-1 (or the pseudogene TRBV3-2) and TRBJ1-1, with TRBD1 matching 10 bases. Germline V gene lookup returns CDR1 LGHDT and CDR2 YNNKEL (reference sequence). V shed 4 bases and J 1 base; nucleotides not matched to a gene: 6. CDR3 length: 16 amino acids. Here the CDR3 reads CASSPGTGDSNTEAFF. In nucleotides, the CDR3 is TGTGCCAGCAGCCCCGGGACAGGGGACTCGAACACTGAAGCTTTCTTT.

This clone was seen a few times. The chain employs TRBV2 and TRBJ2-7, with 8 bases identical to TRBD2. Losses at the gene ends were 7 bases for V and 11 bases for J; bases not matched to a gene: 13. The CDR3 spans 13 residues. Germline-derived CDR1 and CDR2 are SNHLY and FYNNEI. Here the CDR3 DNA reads TGTGCCAGCACGGGACTAGGGTTTTGGTCAAAGTACGTC. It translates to CASTGLGFWSKYV.

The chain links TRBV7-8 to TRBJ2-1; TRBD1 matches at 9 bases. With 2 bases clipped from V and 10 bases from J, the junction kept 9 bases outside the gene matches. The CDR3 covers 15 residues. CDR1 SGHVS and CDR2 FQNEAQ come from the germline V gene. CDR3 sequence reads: CASSLTLQGAGEQFF. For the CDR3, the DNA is TGTGCCAGCAGCTTAACACTACAGGGGGCAGGGGAGCAGTTCTTC.

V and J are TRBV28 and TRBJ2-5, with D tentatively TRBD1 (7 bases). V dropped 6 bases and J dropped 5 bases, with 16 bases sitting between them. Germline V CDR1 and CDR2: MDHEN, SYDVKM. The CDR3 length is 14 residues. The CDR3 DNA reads TGTGCCAGCAGCCCCGACAGGGACTGGGAGACCCAGTACTTC. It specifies CASSPDRDWETQYF.

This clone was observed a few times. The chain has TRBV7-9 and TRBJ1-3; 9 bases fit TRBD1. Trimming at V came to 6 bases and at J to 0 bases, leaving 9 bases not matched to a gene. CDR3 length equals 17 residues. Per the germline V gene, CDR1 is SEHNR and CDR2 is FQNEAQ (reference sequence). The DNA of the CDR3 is TGTGCCAGCAGACCCACCGGGACAGGGAACTCTGGAAACACCATATATTTT. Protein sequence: CASRPTGTGNSGNTIYF.

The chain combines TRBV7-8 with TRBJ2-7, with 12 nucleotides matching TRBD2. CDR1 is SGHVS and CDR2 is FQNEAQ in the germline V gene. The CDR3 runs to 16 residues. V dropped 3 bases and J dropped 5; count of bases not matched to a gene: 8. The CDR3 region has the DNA TGTGCCAGCAGCTTGTTACTAGCGGGGGGCACCGACGAGCAGTACGTC. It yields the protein CASSLLLAGGTDEQYV.

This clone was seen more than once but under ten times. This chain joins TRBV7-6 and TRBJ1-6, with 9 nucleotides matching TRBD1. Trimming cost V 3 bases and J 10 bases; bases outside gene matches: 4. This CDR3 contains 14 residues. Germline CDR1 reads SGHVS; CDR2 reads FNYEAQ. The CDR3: CASSFGDRVSPLHF. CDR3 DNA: TGTGCCAGCAGCTTCGGGGACAGGGTGTCACCCCTCCACTTT.

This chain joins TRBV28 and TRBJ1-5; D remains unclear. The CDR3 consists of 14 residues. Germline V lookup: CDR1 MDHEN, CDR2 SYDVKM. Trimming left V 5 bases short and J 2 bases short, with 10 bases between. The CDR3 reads CASSLTTGNQPQHF. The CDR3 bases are TGTGCCAGCAGTCTGACTACAGGCAATCAGCCCCAGCATTTT.

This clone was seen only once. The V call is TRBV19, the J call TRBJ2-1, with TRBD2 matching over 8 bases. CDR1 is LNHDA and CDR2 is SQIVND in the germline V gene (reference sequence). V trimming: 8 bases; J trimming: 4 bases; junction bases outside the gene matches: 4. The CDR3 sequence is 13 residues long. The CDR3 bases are TGTGCCAGTCACAGCGGGGGTTACAATGAGCAGTTCTTC. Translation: CASHSGGYNEQFF. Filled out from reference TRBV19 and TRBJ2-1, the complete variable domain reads DGGITQSPKYLFRKEGQNVTLSCEQNLNHDAMYWYRQDPGQGLRLIYYSQIVNDFQKGDIAEGYSVSREKKESFPLTVTSAQKNPTAFYLCASHSGGYNEQFFGPGTRLTVL.

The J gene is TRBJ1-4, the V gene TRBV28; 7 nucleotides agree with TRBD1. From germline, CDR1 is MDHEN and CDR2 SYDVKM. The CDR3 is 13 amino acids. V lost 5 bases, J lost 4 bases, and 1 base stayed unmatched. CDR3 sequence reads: CASSRDSNEKLFF. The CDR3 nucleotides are TGTGCCAGCAGTCGGGACAGTAATGAAAAACTGTTTTTT.

CDR3 amino acids: CASSFNRPNTEAFF. The CDR3, as DNA: TGTGCCAGCAGTTTTAACAGGCCGAACACTGAAGCTTTCTTT. The chain links TRBV27 to TRBJ1-1, with a possible D match to TRBD1 (5 bases). V was clipped by 3 bases and J by 1 base, with 9 bases between them. The CDR3 is made up of 14 amino acids. Germline V lookup: CDR1 MNHEY, CDR2 SMNVEV (reference sequence).

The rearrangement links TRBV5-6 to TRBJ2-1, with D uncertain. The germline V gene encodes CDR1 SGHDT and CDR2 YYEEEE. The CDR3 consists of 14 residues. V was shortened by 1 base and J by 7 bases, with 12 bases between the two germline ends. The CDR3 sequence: CASSLSSRQNEQFF. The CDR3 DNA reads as TGTGCCAGCAGCTTGAGCTCCAGGCAAAATGAGCAGTTCTTC.

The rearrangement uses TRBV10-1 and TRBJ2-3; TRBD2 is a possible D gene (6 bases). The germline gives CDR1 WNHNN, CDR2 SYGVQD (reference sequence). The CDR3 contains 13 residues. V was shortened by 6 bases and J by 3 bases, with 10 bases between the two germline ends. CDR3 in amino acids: CASSDGGTDTQYF. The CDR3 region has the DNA TGCGCCAGCAGCGACGGGGGAACAGATACGCAGTATTTT.

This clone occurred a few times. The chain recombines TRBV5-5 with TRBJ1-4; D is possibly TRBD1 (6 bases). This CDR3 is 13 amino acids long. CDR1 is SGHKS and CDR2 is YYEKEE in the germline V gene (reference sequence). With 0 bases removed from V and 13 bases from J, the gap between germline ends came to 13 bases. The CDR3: CASSLAGEGGLFF. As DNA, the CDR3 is TGTGCCAGCAGCTTGGCTGGGGAAGGGGGACTGTTTTTT.

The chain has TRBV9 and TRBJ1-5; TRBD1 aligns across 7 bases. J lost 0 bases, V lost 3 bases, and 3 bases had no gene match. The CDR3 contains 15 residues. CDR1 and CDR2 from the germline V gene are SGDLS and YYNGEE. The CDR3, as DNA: TGTGCCAGCAGCGCAGGGGGTTATAGCAATCAGCCCCAGCATTTT. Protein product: CASSAGGYSNQPQHF.

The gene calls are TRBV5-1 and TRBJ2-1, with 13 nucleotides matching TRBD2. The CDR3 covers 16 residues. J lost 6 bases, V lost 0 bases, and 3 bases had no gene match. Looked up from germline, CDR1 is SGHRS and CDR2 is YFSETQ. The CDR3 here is CASSLVTSGGGNEQFF. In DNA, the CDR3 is TGCGCCAGCAGCTTGGTTACTAGCGGGGGGGGCAATGAGCAGTTCTTC.

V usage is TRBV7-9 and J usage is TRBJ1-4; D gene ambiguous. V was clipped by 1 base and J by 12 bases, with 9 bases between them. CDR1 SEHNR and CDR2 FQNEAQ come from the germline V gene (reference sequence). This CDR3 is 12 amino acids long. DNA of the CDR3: TGTGCCAGCAGCTTAGGGAAGGGAGAACTGTTTTTT. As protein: CASSLGKGELFF.

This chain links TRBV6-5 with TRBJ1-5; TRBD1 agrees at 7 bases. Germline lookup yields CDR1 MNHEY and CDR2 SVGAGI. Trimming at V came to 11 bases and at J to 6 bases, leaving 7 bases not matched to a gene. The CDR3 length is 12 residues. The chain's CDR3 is CAAGTVGQPQHF. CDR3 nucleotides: TGTGCCGCCGGGACAGTGGGTCAGCCCCAGCATTTT.

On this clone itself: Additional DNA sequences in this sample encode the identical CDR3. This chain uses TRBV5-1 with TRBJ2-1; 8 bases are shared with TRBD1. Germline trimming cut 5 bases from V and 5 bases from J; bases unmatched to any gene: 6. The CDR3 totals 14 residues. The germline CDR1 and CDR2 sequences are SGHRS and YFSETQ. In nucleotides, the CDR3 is TGCGCCAGCAGGCCCGGGACAGGTGACAATGAGCAGTTCTTC. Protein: CASRPGTGDNEQFF. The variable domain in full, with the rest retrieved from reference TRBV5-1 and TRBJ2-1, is KAGVTQTPRYLIKTRGQQVTLSCSPISGHRSVSWYQQTPGQGLQFLFEYFSETQRNKGNFPGRFSGRQFSNSRSEMNVSTLELGDSALYLCASRPGTGDNEQFFGPGTRLTVL.

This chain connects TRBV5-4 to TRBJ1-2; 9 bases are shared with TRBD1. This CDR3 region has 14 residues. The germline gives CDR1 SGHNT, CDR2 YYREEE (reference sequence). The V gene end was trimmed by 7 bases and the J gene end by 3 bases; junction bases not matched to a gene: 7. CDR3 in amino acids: CASQNRGLYYGYTF. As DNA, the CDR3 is TGTGCCAGCCAGAACAGGGGGCTTTACTATGGCTACACCTTC.